The sequence of this TCR beta chain was determined in a study of blood T cell repertoires in COVID-19. Original methodology: Researchers report that nucleated cell counts were estimated from reference gene primer amplification. This table comes from immunoSEQ multiplex PCR, and its TCRdb copy is limited to in-frame clones, with some not included. The DNA gave D and trimming, while V, J and clone size come from that table. The table records around 58,000 clones, 90% of them present only once. Germline trimming cut 4 bases from V and 6 bases from J; bases unmatched to any gene: 6. There are 14 residues in the CDR3. Germline V CDR1 and CDR2: LGHDT, YNNKEL (reference sequence).

The receptor was derived from a human donor with active COVID-19. The donor label of this sample is uncertain. Sequenced material: peripheral blood. The chain has TRBV3-1 (or the pseudogene TRBV3-2) and TRBJ2-3; 8 positions match TRBD1. Here the CDR3 reads CASSPLQGADTQYF. CDR3 DNA: TGTGCCAGCAGCCCGCTCCAGGGGGCGGATACGCAGTATTTT.